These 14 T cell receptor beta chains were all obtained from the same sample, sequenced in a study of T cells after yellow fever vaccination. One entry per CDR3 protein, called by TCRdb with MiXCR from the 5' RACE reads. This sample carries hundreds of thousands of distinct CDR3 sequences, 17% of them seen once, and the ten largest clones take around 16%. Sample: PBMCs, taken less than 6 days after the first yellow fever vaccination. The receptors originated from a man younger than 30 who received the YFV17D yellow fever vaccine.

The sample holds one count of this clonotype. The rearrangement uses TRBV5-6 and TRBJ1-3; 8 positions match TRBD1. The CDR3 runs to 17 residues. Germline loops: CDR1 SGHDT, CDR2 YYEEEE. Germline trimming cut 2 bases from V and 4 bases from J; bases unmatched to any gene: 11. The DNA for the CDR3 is TGTGCCAGCAGCTTACGCCCATCAGGGGGCTCAGGAAACACCATATATTTT. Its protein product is CASSLRPSGGSGNTIYF.

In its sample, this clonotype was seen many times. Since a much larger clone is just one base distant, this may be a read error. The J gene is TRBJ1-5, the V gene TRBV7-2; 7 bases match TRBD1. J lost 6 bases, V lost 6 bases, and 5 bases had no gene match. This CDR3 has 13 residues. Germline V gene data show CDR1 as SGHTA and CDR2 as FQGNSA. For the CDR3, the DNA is TGTGCCAGCAGTCCACAGGGGAGTCAGCCCCAGCATTTT. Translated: CASSPQGSQPQHF.

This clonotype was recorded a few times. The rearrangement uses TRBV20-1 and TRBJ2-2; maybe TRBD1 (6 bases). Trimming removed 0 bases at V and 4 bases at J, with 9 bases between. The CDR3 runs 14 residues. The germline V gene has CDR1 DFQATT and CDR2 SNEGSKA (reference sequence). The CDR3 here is CSARDSRGTGELFF. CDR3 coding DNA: TGCAGTGCTAGAGATAGCAGGGGCACCGGGGAGCTGTTTTTT.

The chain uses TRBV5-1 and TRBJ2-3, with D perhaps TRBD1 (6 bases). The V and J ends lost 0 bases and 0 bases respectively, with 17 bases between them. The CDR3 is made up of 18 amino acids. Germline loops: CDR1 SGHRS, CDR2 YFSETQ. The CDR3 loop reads CASSLAAGAYTSTDTQYF. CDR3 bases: TGCGCCAGCAGCTTGGCCGCAGGGGCCTATACTAGCACAGATACGCAGTATTTT.

CDR3 sequence reads: CASTPDSPPEQYF. In nucleotides, the CDR3 is TGTGCCAGCACCCCGGACAGCCCTCCCGAGCAGTACTTC. This sequence joins TRBV6-1 and TRBJ2-7, with D maybe TRBD1 (6 bases). Germline lookup yields CDR1 MNHNS and CDR2 SASEGT. V shed 7 bases and J shed 6 bases, with 16 bases lying between them. The CDR3 is 13 residues long.

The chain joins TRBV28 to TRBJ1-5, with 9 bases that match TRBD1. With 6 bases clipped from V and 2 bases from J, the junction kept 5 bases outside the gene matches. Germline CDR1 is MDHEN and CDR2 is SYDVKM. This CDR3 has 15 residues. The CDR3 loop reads CASRGWTGGNQPQHF. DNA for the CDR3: TGTGCCAGCAGGGGGTGGACAGGGGGCAATCAGCCCCAGCATTTT.

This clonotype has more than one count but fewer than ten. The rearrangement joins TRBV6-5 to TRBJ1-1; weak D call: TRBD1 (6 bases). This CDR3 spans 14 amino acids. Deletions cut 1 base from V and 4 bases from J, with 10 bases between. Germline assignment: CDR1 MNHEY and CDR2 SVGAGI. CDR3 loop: CASSYLQGSTEAFF. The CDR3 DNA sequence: TGTGCCAGCAGTTACTTACAGGGTAGCACTGAAGCTTTCTTT.

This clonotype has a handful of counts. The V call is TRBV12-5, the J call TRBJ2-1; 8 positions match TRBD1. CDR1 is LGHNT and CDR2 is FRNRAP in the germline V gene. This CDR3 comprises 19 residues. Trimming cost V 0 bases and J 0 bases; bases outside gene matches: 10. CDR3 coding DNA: TGTGCTAGTGGTTTGGTACTTGGACAGGGCCAGAGCTCCTACAATGAGCAGTTCTTC. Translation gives CASGLVLGQGQSSYNEQFF.

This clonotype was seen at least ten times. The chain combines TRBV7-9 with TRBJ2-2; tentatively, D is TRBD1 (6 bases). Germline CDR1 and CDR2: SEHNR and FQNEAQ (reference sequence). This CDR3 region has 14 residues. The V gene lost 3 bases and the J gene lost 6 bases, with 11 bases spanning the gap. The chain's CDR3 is CASSLRGSSGELFF. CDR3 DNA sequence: TGTGCCAGCAGCTTGAGGGGGTCGTCCGGGGAGCTGTTTTTT.

The CDR3 DNA reads as TGCGCCAGCAGCCACAGACCTACAGGGGAAGAGACCCAGTACTTC. Its protein is CASSHRPTGEETQYF. The chain recombines TRBV4-1 with TRBJ2-5; 7 bases agree with TRBD1. CDR1 and CDR2 from the germline V gene are MGHRA and YSYEKL. This CDR3 comprises 15 residues. V gave up 3 bases and J gave up 3 bases; unmatched junction bases: 7.

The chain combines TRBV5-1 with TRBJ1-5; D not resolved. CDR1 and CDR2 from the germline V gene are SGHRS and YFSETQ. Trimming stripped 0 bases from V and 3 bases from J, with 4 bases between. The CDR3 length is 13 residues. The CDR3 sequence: CASSLAYNQPQHF. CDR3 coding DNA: TGCGCCAGCAGCTTGGCCTACAATCAGCCCCAGCATTTT. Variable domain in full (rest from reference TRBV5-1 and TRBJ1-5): KAGVTQTPRYLIKTRGQQVTLSCSPISGHRSVSWYQQTPGQGLQFLFEYFSETQRNKGNFPGRFSGRQFSNSRSEMNVSTLELGDSALYLCASSLAYNQPQHFGDGTRLSIL.

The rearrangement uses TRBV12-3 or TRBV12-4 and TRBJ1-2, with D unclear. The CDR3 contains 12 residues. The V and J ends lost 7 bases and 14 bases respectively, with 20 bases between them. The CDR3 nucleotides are TGTGCCAGCACTTGGGGTGGGCAGTCGTTTACCTTC. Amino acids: CASTWGGQSFTF.

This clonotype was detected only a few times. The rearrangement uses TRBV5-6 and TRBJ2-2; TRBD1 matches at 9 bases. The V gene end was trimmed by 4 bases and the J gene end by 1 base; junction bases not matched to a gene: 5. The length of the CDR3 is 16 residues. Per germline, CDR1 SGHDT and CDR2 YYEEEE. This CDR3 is CASSTDRGVNTGELFF. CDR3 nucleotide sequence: TGTGCCAGCAGCACTGACAGGGGGGTGAACACCGGGGAGCTGTTTTTT.

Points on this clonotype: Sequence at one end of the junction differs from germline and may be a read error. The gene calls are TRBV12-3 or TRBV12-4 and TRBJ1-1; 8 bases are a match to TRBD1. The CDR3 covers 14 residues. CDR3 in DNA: TGTGCCAGCAATTTACGACAGGGGAGCACTGAAGCTTTCTTT. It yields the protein CASNLRQGSTEAFF.